These 25 T cell receptor beta chains were all obtained from the same sample, sequenced in a study of vaccination and CD4 T cells after COVID-19. Treatment reported: roughly 10-day PBMC culture with coronavirus spike peptide pools or control peptides (ViraFEST assay). CD4+ T lymphocytes from the unexposed donor were collected before the COVID-19 pandemic (2011-2018). Their antigens remain unidentified. With the Oncomine TCR Beta short-read assay, DNA from cultured CD4+ T cells was sequenced. Each CDR3 protein gets one entry after TCRdb re-called the PCR reads with MiXCR. The data show a few thousand distinct CDR3 sequences, with about 48% seen just once and around 30% held by the top ten. The sequenced sample consisted of CD4+ T cells from blood, cultured in vitro. The receptors derive from a human donor in good health.

CDR3 coding DNA: TGCAGTGCTAGATATCCGACGGCAGGGGGCGGCGGGGGTAACTCCTACGAGCAGTACTTC. This sequence encodes CSARYPTAGGGGGNSYEQYF. The V gene is TRBV20-1, the J gene TRBJ2-7; D may be TRBD1 (8 bases). The germline CDR1 and CDR2 sequences are DFQATT and SNEGSKA (reference sequence). This CDR3 is 20 amino acids long. V shed 2 bases and J shed 0 bases, with 29 bases lying between them.

By proportion, this clonotype is large. Here the CDR3 DNA reads TGCAGTGCTAGTTGGGGGATGGGGGGACTCGGGGAGACCCAGTACTTC. Translated: CSASWGMGGLGETQYF. The J gene is TRBJ2-5, the V gene TRBV20-1; possibly TRBD2 for D (6 bases). The CDR3 is made up of 16 amino acids. The V gene lost 3 bases and the J gene lost 5 bases, with 22 bases spanning the gap. CDR1 is DFQATT, CDR2 SNEGSKA, per germline (reference sequence).

This clonotype turned up a few times. One junction end disagrees with the germline gene, perhaps due to a read error. The chain joins TRBV6-1 to TRBJ1-5; no firm D call. The CDR3 runs to 11 residues. Germline CDR1 and CDR2: MNHNS and SASEGT. Here the CDR3 reads CASSEYQPQHF. CDR3 sequence (DNA): TGTGCCAGCAGTGAATATCAACCCCAGCATTTT.

V and J are TRBV6-1 and TRBJ2-7; D unresolved. The V end lost 5 bases, the J end lost 5 bases, and 22 bases lay between the germline ends. Per the germline V gene, CDR1 is MNHNS and CDR2 is SASEGT. There are 16 residues in the CDR3. This CDR3 reads CASSRTTADKVDEQYF. The CDR3, as DNA: TGTGCCAGCAGTCGTACAACCGCGGATAAGGTCGACGAGCAGTACTTC.

The V call is TRBV7-2, the J call TRBJ1-2; the D gene is possibly TRBD1 (5 bases). Trimming stripped 7 bases from V and 5 bases from J, with 17 bases between. Germline values: CDR1 SGHTA, CDR2 FQGNSA. There are 14 residues in the CDR3. CDR3 in DNA: TGTGCCAGCACCCTCCCGGCAGGGCTATATGGCTACACCTTC. It codes for CASTLPAGLYGYTF.

The chain couples TRBV6-1 to TRBJ2-5, with D tentatively TRBD1 (5 bases). The ends were cut back, 6 bases at V and 7 bases at J, with 15 bases in the middle. There are 13 residues in the CDR3. CDR1 and CDR2 from the germline V gene are MNHNS and SASEGT. CDR3 nucleotides: TGTGCCAGCAGCCCGGTCAGGCAGGGGACCCAGTACTTC. This translates into CASSPVRQGTQYF.

The chain carries TRBV29-1 and TRBJ2-6; D not certain. This CDR3 is built from 15 residues. Trimming cost V 4 bases and J 0 bases, with 10 bases left between them. Per the germline V gene, CDR1 is SQVTM and CDR2 is ANQGSEA. This CDR3 reads CSVGTQTSGANVLTF. In DNA, the CDR3 is TGCAGCGTTGGAACACAGACCTCTGGGGCCAACGTCCTGACTTTC.

This clonotype was seen a handful of times. The rearrangement joins TRBV7-2 to TRBJ2-3; D might be TRBD1 or TRBD2, each matching 6 bases. Germline V CDR1 and CDR2: SGHTA, FQGNSA. The CDR3 loop spans 15 amino acids. V lost 1 base and J lost 3, with 11 bases in between. The CDR3, as DNA: TGTGCCAGCAGCTTAGTAGGGGGAGGAACAGATACGCAGTATTTT. Translated, it gives CASSLVGGGTDTQYF.

The chain joins TRBV7-9 to TRBJ1-1, with 8 bases aligning to TRBD1. Trimming removed 5 bases from V and 4 bases from J; junction bases left unmatched: 3. Germline V lookup: CDR1 SEHNR, CDR2 FQNEAQ (reference sequence). The CDR3 extends over 13 amino acids. The chain's CDR3 is CASSATGGTEAFF. CDR3 sequence (DNA): TGTGCCAGCAGCGCAACAGGGGGCACTGAAGCTTTCTTT.

In nucleotides, the CDR3 is TGCGCCAGCAGCCCGGACAGGGTCAACACTGAAGCTTTCTTT. Its translation: CASSPDRVNTEAFF. This chain joins TRBV5-1 and TRBJ1-1; 8 bases line up with TRBD1. CDR3 length: 14 residues. Per germline, CDR1 SGHRS and CDR2 YFSETQ. With V trimmed by 4 bases and J by 2 bases, 4 bases remained unmatched.

The chain couples TRBV10-3 to TRBJ2-2; either TRBD1 or TRBD2 may fit D (5 bases each). Trimming pared 10 bases from V and 3 bases from J, leaving 12 bases between. Germline CDR1 ENHRY, CDR2 SYGVKD. This CDR3 is built from 13 residues. DNA for the CDR3: TGTGCCACCACTTGGGGGTACACCGGGGAGCTGTTTTTT. Its translation is CATTWGYTGELFF.

This clonotype was recorded a few times. The chain is built from TRBV7-9 and TRBJ2-2; 7 nucleotides match TRBD2. This CDR3 is 16 amino acids long. Germline values: CDR1 SEHNR, CDR2 FQNEAQ (reference sequence). J was trimmed by 1 base and V by 5 bases; bases with no gene match: 7. CDR3 sequence: CASSPGGGGNTGELFF. CDR3 nucleotide sequence: TGTGCCAGCAGCCCAGGAGGCGGGGGGAACACCGGGGAGCTGTTTTTT.

This clonotype is deemed medium-sized. J is TRBJ1-2 and V is TRBV20-1; D unresolved. Germline V gene lookup returns CDR1 DFQATT and CDR2 SNEGSKA (reference sequence). V lost 5 bases to trimming and J lost 4 bases, with 11 bases between them. The length of the CDR3 is 12 residues. CDR3 DNA sequence: TGCAGTGCTTCCATGGTAGCCTATGGCTACACCTTC. This sequence encodes CSASMVAYGYTF.

This clonotype came up a few times. V and J are TRBV6-1 and TRBJ1-1, with TRBD1 matching 7 bases. Unmatched junction bases numbered 5, after V lost 6 bases and J lost 4 bases. The CDR3 consists of 13 residues. Germline CDR1 is MNHNS and CDR2 is SASEGT. CDR3 in DNA: TGTGCCAGCAGCTCAGACAGGGCCACTGAAGCTTTCTTT. It is translated as CASSSDRATEAFF.

This clonotype occurred a few times. The V call is TRBV20-1, the J call TRBJ1-2; D uncertain. The V end lost 3 bases, the J end lost 8 bases, and 10 bases lay between the germline ends. In germline, CDR1 is DFQATT, CDR2 SNEGSKA (reference sequence). The CDR3 runs to 11 residues. Written as DNA, the CDR3 is TGCAGTGCTAGGGGGATCGAGGGCTACACCTTC. It yields the protein CSARGIEGYTF.

V usage is TRBV15 and J usage is TRBJ1-4; D call uncertain. V was clipped by 3 bases and J by 3 bases, with 11 bases between them. CDR3 length equals 15 residues. Germline V gives CDR1 LNHNV, CDR2 YYDKDF (reference sequence). DNA of the CDR3: TGTGCCACCAGCAGCTTGCGAAATCCTAATGAAAAACTGTTTTTT. It yields the protein CATSSLRNPNEKLFF.

The chain is built from TRBV25-1 and TRBJ2-5, with 7 bases matching TRBD1. The germline V gene encodes CDR1 MGHDK and CDR2 SYGVNS. This CDR3 has 12 amino acids. V dropped 9 bases and J dropped 4; count of bases not matched to a gene: 5. The CDR3 nucleotides read TGTGCCAGGACAGGGCAGGGAGAGACCCAGTACTTC. This sequence encodes CARTGQGETQYF.

This chain connects TRBV20-1 to TRBJ1-5; TRBD1 matches 8 bases. There are 15 residues in the CDR3. J gave up 6 bases and V 2 bases, and 9 bases lay outside the gene matches. CDR1 and CDR2 (germline): DFQATT, SNEGSKA (reference sequence). CDR3 protein: CSARKTGVKVQPQHF. DNA for the CDR3: TGCAGTGCTAGAAAGACAGGGGTGAAGGTTCAGCCCCAGCATTTT.

The chain uses TRBV6-1 and TRBJ1-3; unclear D gene. Trimming shortened V by 0 bases and J by 5 bases, and 5 bases separated the two germline ends. Germline V gene sequence: CDR1 MNHNS, CDR2 SASEGT. The length of the CDR3 is 13 residues. In nucleotides, the CDR3 is TGTGCCAGCAGTGAAGCGCTCAGAAACACCATATATTTT. It is translated as CASSEALRNTIYF.

The CDR3, as DNA: TGTGCCATCACCAGGGACAGGGGGATTGGAGCTTTCTTT. Amino acids: CAITRDRGIGAFF. This chain joins TRBV10-3 and TRBJ1-1; TRBD1 aligns across 11 bases. The CDR3 is 13 amino acids. The germline V gene encodes CDR1 ENHRY and CDR2 SYGVKD. J lost 10 bases, V lost 7 bases, and 8 bases had no gene match.

The genes are TRBV10-3 and TRBJ2-7, with 7 bases fitting TRBD1. Germline V lookup: CDR1 ENHRY, CDR2 SYGVKD. Unmatched junction bases numbered 10, after V lost 10 bases and J lost 4 bases. This CDR3 contains 13 residues. The CDR3 DNA reads as TGTGCCACCTTTGGGACAGAGAAGTACGAGCAGTACTTC. It translates to CATFGTEKYEQYF.

Details on this clonotype: At one boundary the junction diverges from the germline segment, which might be a read error. The gene calls are TRBV5-8 and TRBJ1-1; the D is unclear. Germline V gene lookup returns CDR1 SGHTS and CDR2 YDEGEE. This CDR3 is built from 14 residues. CDR3 sequence reads: CANSLDGKYTEAFF. The CDR3 DNA follows: TGTGCCAACAGCTTGGACGGAAAGTACACTGAAGCTTTCTTT.

This clonotype has just a few counts. The chain employs TRBV12-3 or TRBV12-4 and TRBJ1-2, with D unclear. The CDR3 totals 11 residues. The germline V and J ends were trimmed by 6 bases and 14 bases, with 16 bases remaining between them. The CDR3 sequence: CASSMGGGWTF. As DNA, the CDR3 is TGTGCCAGCAGCATGGGTGGCGGTTGGACCTTC.

The genes are TRBV6-5 and TRBJ2-7, with D unresolved. The germline gives CDR1 MNHEY, CDR2 SVGAGI. The V gene lost 2 bases and the J gene lost 3 bases, with 11 bases spanning the gap. The CDR3 loop spans 14 amino acids. The CDR3 coding sequence is TGTGCCAGCAGTTACCGAATTGGTCTCTACGAGCAGTACTTC. The encoded protein is CASSYRIGLYEQYF.

V gene TRBV7-9 combines with J gene TRBJ2-2; the D call may be TRBD1 or TRBD2 (5 bases each). CDR1 is SEHNR, CDR2 FQNEAQ, per germline (reference sequence). The CDR3 runs 14 residues. Between the trimmed V and J ends, which lost 6 bases and 2 bases, there was a span of 10 bases. The CDR3 region is CASSTGTNTGELFF. The CDR3 DNA reads as TGTGCCAGCAGTACCGGGACCAACACCGGGGAGCTGTTTTTT.